These 5 T cell receptor beta chains originate from one sample sequenced in a study of OX40 agonist ivuxolimab in advanced cancers. Method: immunoSEQ multiplex PCR; TCRdb's copy keeps in-frame clones and lacks some. This sample has 75,000 to 100,000 clones, with just over 85% found just once. The material sequenced was CD4+ or CD8+ T cells sorted from blood, taken in a trial of the OX40 agonist ivuxolimab. Source of these receptors: an adult with an advanced solid tumor such as melanoma, head and neck, liver or kidney cancer.

J is TRBJ2-1 and V is TRBV2; 7 positions agree with TRBD1. The CDR3 is made up of 15 amino acids. With V trimmed by 5 bases and J by 9 bases, 13 bases remained unmatched. Germline V gene lookup returns CDR1 SNHLY and CDR2 FYNNEI. CDR3 sequence (DNA): TGTGCCAGCAGTTTTTCTCGGACAGGTGGGGGTGAGCAGTTCTTC. Its protein is CASSFSRTGGGEQFF.

The rearrangement links TRBV11-2 to TRBJ1-2; D might be TRBD1 (5 bases). CDR1 is SGHAT, CDR2 FQNNGV, per germline. The CDR3 is made up of 13 amino acids. V lost 5 bases and J 11 bases, leaving 18 bases between the germline ends. CDR3 nucleotide sequence: TGTGCCAGCAGCCGTCCGGGGGAGGGGCTGTACACCTTC. Amino acid sequence: CASSRPGEGLYTF.

The chain has TRBV10-1 and TRBJ1-2, with D maybe TRBD1 (5 bases). Trimming left V 8 bases short and J 6 bases short, with 13 bases between. This CDR3 region has 12 residues. Germline CDR1 and CDR2: WNHNN and SYGVQD (reference sequence). The CDR3 spells CASRPRGHGYTF. Here the CDR3 DNA reads TGCGCCAGCCGCCCACGGGGACATGGCTACACCTTC.

V gene TRBV6-1 combines with J gene TRBJ1-6, with D tentatively TRBD1 (5 bases). The germline V and J ends were trimmed by 4 bases and 7 bases, with 14 bases remaining between them. Looked up from germline, CDR1 is MNHNS and CDR2 is SASEGT. The CDR3 extends over 15 amino acids. CDR3 in DNA: TGTGCCAGCAGTGTTAGCCAGGGCGACAATTCACCCCTCCACTTT. Its translation is CASSVSQGDNSPLHF.

The chain employs TRBV4-3 and TRBJ2-3; unclear D gene. The CDR3 is 15 amino acids. The V and J ends lost 0 bases and 7 bases respectively, with 14 bases between them. Germline CDR1 is LGHNA and CDR2 is YSLEER. The CDR3 DNA reads TGCGCCAGCAGCCAAGATTTTAATGGCGCATATACGCAGTATTTT. It is translated as CASSQDFNGAYTQYF.